Each of the 24 T cell receptor beta chains below was sequenced from the same sample in a study of blood T cells in healthy people across ages (dated by TCRdb to 2013 to 2016). The library was obtained by 5' RACE. Sequenced using an Illumina HiSeq 2500. A second roughly 6 to 11 cycle PCR used a sample-barcoded 5' primer and a J-beta primer mix. In TCRdb, the public reads were trimmed at Q25 with fastp and aligned with MiXCR, with productive beta chains retained. Rows merge per CDR3 protein into single entries with the most common DNA and genes. In all, the sample holds 600,000 to 1,000,000 distinct CDR3 sequences, and roughly 25% of those were seen once. 3.7% of the sample is taken by the ten largest. These same records also appear under a second study, on T cells of mothers and their children.

The specimen sequenced was blood. The receptors derive from a boy aged 5-17 years in good health.

The sample holds a few counts of this clonotype. The rearrangement uses TRBV4-1 and TRBJ2-5; D ambiguous. The end of the DNA fits TRBJ2-1 better, so the J call may be wrong. Germline-derived CDR1 and CDR2 are MGHRA and YSYEKL. This CDR3 contains 14 residues. The CDR3 nucleotides are TGCGCCAGCAGCCAAGTTGGCTCACGCGGTGAGCAGTTCTTC. Amino acids: CASSQVGSRGEQFF.

The chain employs TRBV29-1 and TRBJ2-2; 8 bases line up with TRBD1. The V gene's germline CDR1 is SQVTM and CDR2 ANQGSEA. The CDR3 has 14 amino acids. Trimming at V came to 4 bases and at J to 5 bases, leaving 6 bases not matched to a gene. The CDR3 region has the DNA TGCAGCGTTGGCGGACAGGGCTGGACCGGGGAGCTGTTTTTT. Protein product: CSVGGQGWTGELFF.

This clonotype has just a few counts. J is TRBJ2-1 and V is TRBV6-5, with D possibly being TRBD1 (8 bases). CDR3 size: 14 residues. Trimming took off 4 bases at V and 7 bases at J, with 14 bases between the two ends. Germline CDR1 and CDR2: MNHEY and SVGAGI. The CDR3 spells CASSWTGRENEQFF. The CDR3, as DNA: TGTGCCAGCAGTTGGACAGGGCGGGAGAATGAGCAGTTCTTC.

The J gene is TRBJ2-5, the V gene TRBV9, with D hard to call. Trimming pared 0 bases from V and 3 bases from J, leaving 9 bases between. Germline loops: CDR1 SGDLS, CDR2 YYNGEE. The CDR3 consists of 14 residues. As DNA, the CDR3 is TGTGCCAGCAGCGTAGCTACAGCCGAAGAGACCCAGTACTTC. Translation gives CASSVATAEETQYF.

This clonotype was seen more than once but under ten times. The gene calls are TRBV29-1 and TRBJ2-6; possibly TRBD2 for D (6 bases). The CDR3 runs 15 residues. The ends were cut back, 4 bases at V and 0 bases at J, with 10 bases in the middle. CDR1 and CDR2 (germline): SQVTM, ANQGSEA. The DNA of the CDR3 is TGCAGCGTTGGGGGGGATCGCTCTGGGGCCAACGTCCTGACTTTC. This encodes CSVGGDRSGANVLTF.

The gene calls are TRBV10-3 and TRBJ1-4; a possible D gene is TRBD1 (6 bases). The V end lost 4 bases, the J end lost 6 bases, and 9 bases lay between the germline ends. This CDR3 has 13 residues. Germline values: CDR1 ENHRY, CDR2 SYGVKD. As DNA, the CDR3 is TGTGCCATCAGTGGGGGGGCGCATGAAAAACTGTTTTTT. It codes for CAISGGAHEKLFF.

This clonotype has a handful of counts. The V and J genes are TRBV20-1 and TRBJ2-6; D is ambiguous. V lost 3 bases to trimming and J lost 3 bases, with 6 bases between them. CDR1 and CDR2 (germline): DFQATT, SNEGSKA (reference sequence). This CDR3 spans 13 amino acids. The CDR3 DNA follows: TGCAGTGCTAGCGAGCATGGGGCCAACGTCCTGACTTTC. It is translated as CSASEHGANVLTF.

This clonotype was seen a few times. The gene calls are TRBV5-1 and TRBJ2-7, with a possible D match to TRBD2 (6 bases). CDR3 size: 12 residues. V gave up 3 bases and J gave up 6 bases, with 10 bases separating them. CDR1 and CDR2 (germline): SGHRS, YFSETQ. The CDR3 protein is CASSSSGGEQYF. CDR3 nucleotide sequence: TGCGCCAGCAGCTCCTCCGGGGGCGAGCAGTACTTC.

This rearrangement joins TRBV24-1 to TRBJ1-2; 7 nucleotides line up with TRBD1. Trimming removed 9 bases from V and 2 bases from J; junction bases left unmatched: 5. Germline CDR1 KGHDR, CDR2 SFDVKD. The CDR3 runs 13 residues. CDR3 in amino acids: CATARTGNYGYTF. In nucleotides, the CDR3 is TGTGCCACCGCTAGGACAGGAAACTATGGCTACACCTTC.

This chain connects TRBV3-1 to TRBJ2-7; D perhaps matches TRBD2 (7 bases). This CDR3 contains 16 residues. Germline V gene lookup returns CDR1 LGHDT and CDR2 YNNKEL (reference sequence). V was clipped by 4 bases and J by 3 bases, with 19 bases between them. This chain's CDR3 is CASSLLGGEDYYEQYF. The CDR3 bases are TGTGCCAGCAGCCTCTTAGGGGGGGAAGATTACTACGAGCAGTACTTC.

The chain recombines TRBV29-1 with TRBJ2-7, with D possibly TRBD2 on 5 matching bases. The CDR3 runs to 12 residues. Germline CDR1 is SQVTM and CDR2 is ANQGSEA. The V gene lost 8 bases and the J gene lost 5 bases, with 16 bases spanning the gap. CDR3 sequence reads: CSIPTGSNEQYF. The CDR3 DNA sequence: TGCAGCATACCTACGGGGTCCAACGAGCAGTACTTC.

This chain uses TRBV4-3 with TRBJ2-7, with no clear D. The J call may be incorrect, as the DNA end agrees better with TRBJ2-1. The germline V gene encodes CDR1 LGHNA and CDR2 YSLEER. The CDR3 runs 13 residues. CDR3 in DNA: TGCGCCAGCAGCCAAGACCTGGTGATTGAGCAGTTCTTC. It specifies CASSQDLVIEQFF.

This clonotype was observed a few times. The genes are TRBV4-1 and TRBJ2-1, with 11 bases fitting TRBD1. Germline V gives CDR1 MGHRA, CDR2 YSYEKL. This CDR3 has 16 amino acids. V gave up 5 bases and J gave up 6 bases; unmatched junction bases: 9. CDR3: CASSTTPGQGGNEQFF. CDR3 bases: TGCGCCAGCAGCACTACCCCGGGACAGGGGGGCAATGAGCAGTTCTTC.

This clonotype was detected only a few times. The chain carries TRBV27 and TRBJ2-3, with a weak D call TRBD2 (7 bases). The CDR3 spans 14 residues. CDR1 is MNHEY, CDR2 SMNVEV, per germline (reference sequence). The V and J ends lost 3 bases and 5 bases respectively, with 12 bases between them. The CDR3 sequence: CASSLRGGRDTQYF. Written as DNA, the CDR3 is TGTGCCAGCAGTTTGAGGGGGGGGCGAGATACGCAGTATTTT.

This clonotype was detected a few times. The chain recombines TRBV28 with TRBJ2-1; 8 nucleotides align to TRBD1. The J call is uncertain, as TRBJ2-7 better fits the DNA end. The CDR3 spans 15 residues. Germline V gene sequence: CDR1 MDHEN, CDR2 SYDVKM. CDR3 residues: CASSPLDRDSGEQYF. CDR3 nucleotides: TGTGCCAGCAGTCCGCTGGACAGGGACTCTGGTGAGCAGTACTTC.

This clonotype was counted a few times. The V call is TRBV10-3, the J call TRBJ1-4; 8 positions match TRBD1. The germline gives CDR1 ENHRY, CDR2 SYGVKD. The CDR3 has 14 residues. V trimming: 10 bases; J trimming: 7 bases; junction bases outside the gene matches: 11. The CDR3 region has the DNA TGTGCCACCCGACAACGGGACAGGTCTGAAAAACTGTTTTTT. Protein sequence: CATRQRDRSEKLFF.

This clonotype was seen a few times. The chain couples TRBV18 to TRBJ2-2; 8 nucleotides match TRBD1. The CDR3 runs 16 residues. V was pared by 2 bases and J by 4 bases, with 6 bases of the junction left unmatched. Germline loops: CDR1 KGHSH, CDR2 LQKENI. The CDR3 DNA follows: TGTGCCAGCTCACCAGACAGGGGATCGAGCACCGGGGAGCTGTTTTTT. Protein: CASSPDRGSSTGELFF.

This clonotype was found a few times. The V gene is TRBV6-6, the J gene TRBJ1-2; D ambiguous. The germline V gene encodes CDR1 MNHNY and CDR2 SVGAGI (reference sequence). V lost 2 bases and J 5 bases, leaving 15 bases between the germline ends. The CDR3 contains 15 residues. The CDR3 reads CASSYLNSNTYGYTF. In DNA form, the CDR3 reads TGTGCCAGCAGTTACCTTAATTCTAATACTTATGGCTACACCTTC.

This clonotype came up a few times. V usage is TRBV12-3 or TRBV12-4 and J usage is TRBJ2-1; D call uncertain. The CDR3 has 14 residues. The V gene lost 6 bases and the J gene lost 0 bases, with 9 bases spanning the gap. This chain's CDR3 is CASSGLSSYNEQFF. CDR3 in DNA: TGTGCCAGCAGCGGGTTAAGCTCCTACAATGAGCAGTTCTTC.

The rearrangement joins TRBV3-1 to TRBJ2-7, with TRBD1 matching 8 bases. The J segment lost 3 bases and the V segment lost 8 bases, leaving 6 bases of the junction unmatched. Germline V gene sequence: CDR1 LGHDT, CDR2 YNNKEL (reference sequence). There are 13 residues in the CDR3. CDR3 nucleotide sequence: TGTGCCAGCGGCGTGGACAGGGACTACGAGCAGTACTTC. Its protein product is CASGVDRDYEQYF.

This clonotype was counted only a few times. This sequence joins TRBV6-4 and TRBJ2-5; D gene uncertain. The closer fit of TRBJ2-1 to the DNA end suggests the J call may be wrong. Per germline, CDR1 MRHNA and CDR2 SNTAGT. This CDR3 region has 11 residues. The CDR3 loop is CASSDTNEQFF. The CDR3 DNA follows: TGTGCCAGCAGTGACACCAATGAGCAGTTCTTC.

The chain combines TRBV30 with TRBJ2-1, with D possibly matching TRBD1 (6 bases). There are 12 residues in the CDR3. Germline loops: CDR1 GTSNPN, CDR2 SVGIG (reference sequence). The ends were cut back, 8 bases at V and 4 bases at J, with 12 bases in the middle. The CDR3 loop is CAAGDDYNEQFF. CDR3 nucleotide sequence: TGTGCCGCAGGGGATGATTACAATGAGCAGTTCTTC.

V usage is TRBV6-2 or TRBV6-3 and J usage is TRBJ2-7; 10 bases line up with TRBD2. V lost 4 bases, J lost 5 bases, and 8 bases stayed unmatched. CDR1 is MNHEY and CDR2 is SVGEGT in the germline V gene. This CDR3 has 15 amino acids. CDR3 DNA sequence: TGTGCCAGCAGTTCACATAGCGGGAGGATCGACGAGCAGTACTTC. Translation: CASSSHSGRIDEQYF.

The chain couples TRBV2 to TRBJ1-5; D remains unclear. CDR1 and CDR2 (germline): SNHLY, FYNNEI. Trimming took off 2 bases at V and 0 bases at J, with 11 bases between the two ends. The CDR3 is made up of 16 amino acids. DNA for the CDR3: TGTGCCAGCAGTGAATCGCGCGGTAATAGCAATCAGCCCCAGCATTTT. This gives the protein CASSESRGNSNQPQHF.